The entry that follows covers one T cell receptor beta chain sequence. This sample was included in a study of blood T cell repertoires in COVID-19. Whole-study context: Spain, Italy and the United States supplied samples that represented acute and convalescent COVID-19. The cDNA or gDNA used as material had been derived from T cells, B-cell-depleted T cells, or PBMCs.

This CDR3 comprises 13 residues. V shed 5 bases and J shed 2 bases, with 8 bases lying between them. Under the authors' procedure: For nucleated cells, counts were estimated from reference gene primer amplification. Repertoires were generated with immunoSEQ multiplex PCR, while TCRdb's copy carries only in-frame clones and drops some. V, J and clone size were drawn from that table, and D and trimming were deduced from the DNA. The profile shows about 90,000 clones, about 89% of them singletons. Sequencing was carried out using peripheral blood. The sequence came from a human donor with active COVID-19. The donor label of this sample is uncertain. V is TRBV12-3 or TRBV12-4 and J is TRBJ2-3; the D gene is possibly TRBD2 (6 bases). CDR3 DNA sequence: TGTGCCAGCAGTCTGGACTACACAGATACGCAGTATTTT. Amino acids: CASSLDYTDTQYF.